This TCR beta chain emerged from a study of identical twins. MiXCR was run by TCRdb on the 5' RACE reads, yielding one entry per CDR3 protein. The top ten hold about a tenth of the sample, which has about 240,000 distinct CDR3 sequences, about 10% seen once. In this sample, this clonotype turned up many times. The CDR3 totals 13 residues. Between the trimmed V and J ends, which lost 6 bases and 7 bases, there was a span of 12 bases. Germline V gene data show CDR1 as SNHLY and CDR2 as FYNNEI. This TCR was recovered from a man in his forties or fifties in good health. V usage is TRBV2 and J usage is TRBJ2-2; D gene unclear. The sample taken for sequencing was memory T cells sorted from blood. CDR3 coding DNA: TGTGCCAGCAGCTTGGATGGTGTCGGGGAGCTGTTTTTT. It yields the protein CASSLDGVGELFF. Based on the CDR3 plus reference TRBV2 and TRBJ2-2, the full variable domain is EPEVTQTPSHQVTQMGQEVILRCVPISNHLYFYWYRQILGQKVEFLVSFYNNEISEKSEIFDDQFSVERPDGSNFTLKIRSTKLEDSAMYFCASSLDGVGELFFGEGSRLTVL.